The present T cell receptor beta chain was sequenced within a study of identical twins (dated by TCRdb to 2016 to 2017). Background on the whole study: TCR alpha and beta repertoires from monozygotic twins, unrelated adults of various ages and cord blood were deep-sequenced to test whether fetal clonotypes persist. To rule out contamination, replicate twin experiments were performed at different times with different library preparation protocols. Findings and caveats that apply to the study as a whole: Excess twin sharing in beta out-of-frame sequences was weaker because fewer shared sequences lowered the signal-to-noise ratio. Because the same donors could not be followed over many years, the conclusions depended on cross-sectional statistical analysis. Zero-insertion analyses could be partly confounded by invariant T cells such as MAIT and iNKT, although diverse VJ usage argued against such confounding for most clonotypes. Compared with coincidental sharing between unrelated individuals, an excess of low generation-probability sequences was observed among out-of-frame TCR alpha sequences shared between twins. Fewer insertions were carried by abundant cord blood beta clonotypes, a similar but weaker trend appeared in young adult naive repertoires, and no such trend appeared in memory repertoires. Out-of-frame TCR alpha sharing in monozygotic twins was systematically underestimated by recombination models, whereas sharing between unrelated individuals was in agreement with the recombination models.

Library preparation was by 5' RACE. The data were produced on an Illumina HiSeq 2000. A universal primer binding site was introduced by template switching, and a unique molecular identifier was present in the final cDNA, enabling accurate counting of TCR cDNA molecules. Specific primers in the conserved constant-segment region were used to synthesize first-strand cDNA for TCR alpha and beta chains. To control for contamination, each cDNA library was double barcoded with a SMART-Mk sample barcode plus Illumina barcodes. Two successive PCR steps introduced TruSeq adapter sequences along with Illumina sample barcodes. TCR alpha and beta cDNA libraries were sequenced on the Illumina HiSeq platform with custom primers. The authors processed their data as follows. Unique molecular identifiers were extracted from raw reads with MiGEC, and CDR3 positions were determined with MiXCR. For each individual, recombination models were inferred using an EM algorithm with the repgenHMM and IGoR tools. Shared clonotype analysis was performed with the tcR package in R, normalizing sharing by the product of cloneset sizes. To study raw recombination free of thymic and clonal selection effects, out-of-frame nonproductive sequences were analyzed. TCRdb reran the public reads through fastp at Q25 and MiXCR, keeping productive beta chains. Rows are combined by CDR3 protein, so each entry shows the most common genes and DNA. TCRdb's processing, not the authors', yielded these V and J calls. The sample data list approximately 500,000 distinct CDR3 sequences, and over 12% of these were observed just once. Around 0.48% of the sample is in the top ten clones.

This clonotype showed up just a few times. This receptor's antigen is unknown. Base-call qualities are not available, and no considerably larger clone is one nucleotide away. All donors were healthy Caucasians. The twin cohort consisted of three pairs of female monozygotic twins, all aged roughly 18 to 30 years. Positive isolation kits from Invitrogen were used to isolate CD4+ and CD8+ T cell populations. The junction shows trimming of 4 bases on V and 4 bases on J, and the gene matches do not reach 6 bases of it. CDR1 and CDR2, looked up from the germline V gene, are KGHDR and SFDVKD. The CDR3 holds 16 amino acids from the cysteine to the phenylalanine. The retained sequence is limited to the CDR3, 48 bases, with the frame set at the first base. Separately, the same data were catalogued under a study of yellow fever vaccine responses in identical twins. The second study reports: According to the authors, in identical twins the way T cells responded to vaccination appeared partly convergent and partly personalized. Focusing on identical twins, the study followed the T cell clones that responded to the vaccine, and did so with precision.

The TCR was taken from a woman under 30 in good health. Material: CD4+ T cells sorted from blood. In this chain, TRBV24-1 is recombined with TRBJ2-6, and TRBD1 matches 7 of the central bases. In nucleotide form, the sequence is TGTGCCACCAGTGACCCACAGGGGTCCGGGGCCAACGTCCTGACTTTC. The encoded protein is CATSDPQGSGANVLTF.